The rows below give T cell receptor beta chains drawn from one sample of a study of T cell responses to AZD1222 COVID-19 vaccine. The repertoire was sequenced with immunoSEQ multiplex PCR; TCRdb's copy has only in-frame clones and lacks some. In the table there are some 130,000 clones, less than 95% of which are singletons. The source was peripheral blood, collected on day 0 of AZD1222 vaccination. Every receptor here comes from an adult in good health. The CDR3 runs from the conserved cysteine through the conserved F or W. Each record gives: V gene, clone size, J gene, CDR3 protein. Clone size is not always given. Where it is, it says once, few, many or a class for expanded clones.

V gene: TRBV27; clone size: .; J gene: TRBJ1-2; CDR3 protein: CASSDRGGRNYGYTF
V gene: TRBV19; clone size: .; J gene: TRBJ1-6; CDR3 protein: CASSQPTGGNSPLHF
V gene: TRBV4-1; clone size: .; J gene: TRBJ2-4; CDR3 protein: CASSHRAGLAKNIQYF
V gene: TRBV5-8; clone size: .; J gene: TRBJ1-4; CDR3 protein: CASSHLMGDEKLFF
V gene: TRBV25-1; clone size: once; J gene: TRBJ2-2; CDR3 protein: CASLGAPGRELFF
V gene: TRBV11-2; clone size: .; J gene: TRBJ1-4; CDR3 protein: CASSPSMGQDNEKLFF
V gene: TRBV27; clone size: .; J gene: TRBJ1-4; CDR3 protein: CASSLGGKNEKLFF
V gene: TRBV21-1; clone size: .; J gene: TRBJ1-4; CDR3 protein: CASSKNLPGVEGEKLFF
V gene: TRBV12-5; clone size: .; J gene: TRBJ1-1; CDR3 protein: CASGSAGDGTEAFF
V gene: TRBV5-1; clone size: .; J gene: TRBJ2-1; CDR3 protein: CASSLFRLAGLNEQFF
V gene: TRBV7-3; clone size: .; J gene: TRBJ2-2; CDR3 protein: CASSLTGQGGTGELFF
V gene: TRBV7-9; clone size: .; J gene: TRBJ2-3; CDR3 protein: CASRPSGQITDTQYF
V gene: TRBV4-2; clone size: .; J gene: TRBJ2-3; CDR3 protein: CASSQTVTGSTDTQYF
V gene: TRBV28; clone size: .; J gene: TRBJ2-5; CDR3 protein: CASSLQGVRQETQYF
V gene: TRBV27; clone size: .; J gene: TRBJ1-5; CDR3 protein: CASSPISALGLNGNQPQHF
V gene: TRBV27; clone size: .; J gene: TRBJ2-2; CDR3 protein: CASCADRPTGELFF
V gene: TRBV28; clone size: .; J gene: TRBJ2-7; CDR3 protein: CASSPRGGPYEQYF
V gene: TRBV7-3; clone size: .; J gene: TRBJ2-5; CDR3 protein: CASSGLAGGSMETQYF
V gene: TRBV19; clone size: .; J gene: TRBJ1-6; CDR3 protein: CASSKTDSPLHF
V gene: TRBV5-1; clone size: once; J gene: TRBJ2-1; CDR3 protein: CASSLVLGRIPYSYNEQFF
V gene: TRBV9; clone size: .; J gene: TRBJ2-7; CDR3 protein: CASSVGQGAHEQYF
V gene: TRBV3-1/TRBV3-2; clone size: .; J gene: TRBJ1-1; CDR3 protein: CASSQDREKAFF
V gene: TRBV12-3/TRBV12-4; clone size: .; J gene: TRBJ1-1; CDR3 protein: CASSHSNTEAFF
V gene: TRBV28; clone size: .; J gene: TRBJ1-4; CDR3 protein: CASRNSGGAEKLFF
V gene: TRBV7-9; clone size: .; J gene: TRBJ2-2; CDR3 protein: CASTRTGGTGELFF
V gene: TRBV10-3; clone size: .; J gene: TRBJ1-5; CDR3 protein: CAISDRPRTGAYSNHPQHF
V gene: TRBV13; clone size: .; J gene: TRBJ2-5; CDR3 protein: CASSLSWGAETQYF
V gene: TRBV5-4; clone size: .; J gene: TRBJ2-3; CDR3 protein: CASSSPSGGTDTQYF
V gene: TRBV10-1; clone size: .; J gene: TRBJ2-4; CDR3 protein: CASSESRAAKNIQYF
V gene: TRBV30; clone size: .; J gene: TRBJ2-3; CDR3 protein: CAWSLGTSGPDTQYF
V gene: TRBV12-3/TRBV12-4; clone size: .; J gene: TRBJ1-6; CDR3 protein: CASSWANSPLHF
V gene: TRBV7-9; clone size: .; J gene: TRBJ1-5; CDR3 protein: CASSLGASNQPQHF
V gene: TRBV29-1; clone size: .; J gene: TRBJ1-1; CDR3 protein: CSGRTLNTEAFF
V gene: TRBV27; clone size: .; J gene: TRBJ2-1; CDR3 protein: CASSFGASSYNEQFF
V gene: TRBV19; clone size: .; J gene: TRBJ1-4; CDR3 protein: CASSSRLSSNEKLFF
V gene: TRBV7-2; clone size: .; J gene: TRBJ1-2; CDR3 protein: CASSLTLPPNYGYTF
V gene: TRBV11-3; clone size: .; J gene: TRBJ1-4; CDR3 protein: CASSLGDSEKLFF
V gene: TRBV6-4; clone size: .; J gene: TRBJ2-2; CDR3 protein: CASSAQGRNTGELFF
V gene: TRBV19; clone size: .; J gene: TRBJ1-6; CDR3 protein: CASTEGRRGSSYNSPLHF
V gene: TRBV28; clone size: .; J gene: TRBJ1-1; CDR3 protein: CASSRGQGTMNTEAFF
V gene: TRBV7-2; clone size: .; J gene: TRBJ1-1; CDR3 protein: CASSLVWQNTEAFF
V gene: TRBV19; clone size: .; J gene: TRBJ1-4; CDR3 protein: CASSDKGVWGEKLFF
V gene: TRBV12-5; clone size: .; J gene: TRBJ2-5; CDR3 protein: CASGLGQGAEETQYF
V gene: TRBV7-2; clone size: .; J gene: TRBJ2-5; CDR3 protein: CASSLQGPETQYF
V gene: TRBV27; clone size: .; J gene: TRBJ2-2; CDR3 protein: CASSLYGANTGELFF
V gene: TRBV4-3; clone size: .; J gene: TRBJ2-5; CDR3 protein: CASSQERGGQETQYF
V gene: TRBV4-1; clone size: .; J gene: TRBJ2-2; CDR3 protein: CASSQDLQGAALPGELFF
V gene: TRBV7-8; clone size: .; J gene: TRBJ1-2; CDR3 protein: CASSLPGNYGYTF
V gene: TRBV19; clone size: .; J gene: TRBJ2-1; CDR3 protein: CASSKTGYNEQFF
V gene: TRBV6-5; clone size: .; J gene: TRBJ2-3; CDR3 protein: CASKEADISTDTQYF
V gene: TRBV7-3; clone size: .; J gene: TRBJ2-1; CDR3 protein: CASSLTQGEGGEQFF
V gene: TRBV18; clone size: .; J gene: TRBJ1-1; CDR3 protein: CASSLTGNTEAFF
V gene: TRBV12-5; clone size: .; J gene: TRBJ2-3; CDR3 protein: CASGLEGLTDTQYF
V gene: TRBV7-8; clone size: once; J gene: TRBJ2-7; CDR3 protein: CASSTTGLSYEQYF
V gene: TRBV5-1; clone size: .; J gene: TRBJ1-1; CDR3 protein: CASSLTPQNTEAFF
V gene: TRBV5-1; clone size: .; J gene: TRBJ1-2; CDR3 protein: CASSFRDRDLYGYTF
V gene: TRBV19; clone size: .; J gene: TRBJ2-1; CDR3 protein: CASTPRTDNEQFF
V gene: TRBV11-1; clone size: .; J gene: TRBJ1-5; CDR3 protein: CASSLDRDQPQHF